This T cell receptor (beta chain) was observed in a study of OX40 agonist ivuxolimab in advanced cancers. Clones were read by immunoSEQ multiplex PCR, and TCRdb kept only the in-frame ones, dropping some. The table records about 64,000 clones, 80% to 90% of them present only once. V was trimmed by 2 bases and J by 3 bases, leaving 22 bases between them. The CDR3 spans 18 residues. Germline V gene sequence: CDR1 SNHLY, CDR2 FYNNEI. The source is an adult with an advanced solid tumor such as melanoma, head and neck, liver or kidney cancer. This chain connects TRBV2 to TRBJ1-2; TRBD1 is a possible D gene (6 bases). The input for sequencing was CD4+ or CD8+ T cells sorted from blood, taken in a trial of the OX40 agonist ivuxolimab. CDR3 DNA: TGTGCCAGCAGTGAACCTGGACAGCTCCCTGCCGCGGACTATGGCTACACCTTC. Protein product: CASSEPGQLPAADYGYTF.